This is a list of T cell receptor beta chains from one sample in a study of cytomegalovirus exposure and HLA in healthy donors. TCRdb's table, derived via immunoSEQ multiplex PCR, lists solely in-frame clones and lacks some. The profile shows some 320,000 clones, roughly 87% of them singletons. Material for sequencing was PBMCs. These receptors came from a woman between 25 and 40 years old in good health and CMV-seropositive. Both conserved end residues are part of each CDR3. Fields, in order: V gene, CDR3 length, clone size, J gene, D gene, CDR3 DNA, CDR3 protein. A D gene is named only where the DNA matches it firmly. Clone size appears in some rows only: once, few, many, or a class for an expanded clone.

>TRBV27|14|-|TRBJ1-1|-
TGTGCCAGCCGGAGTGGACGGACGAACACTGAAGCTTTCTTT
CASRSGRTNTEAFF
>TRBV6-1|16|few|TRBJ1-5|TRBD1
TGTGCCAGCAGTGGAACTGGGACAGGGAGAAATCAGCCCCAGCATTTT
CASSGTGTGRNQPQHF
>TRBV6-1|15|-|TRBJ2-5|-
TGTGCCAGCAGTGAAGCGGGATGGCAACAAGAGACCCAGTACTTC
CASSEAGWQQETQYF
>TRBV4-2|11|once|TRBJ1-1|-
TGTGCCAGCAGCCAGGGCCTGGAAGCTTTCTTT
CASSQGLEAFF
>TRBV7-3|14|once|TRBJ2-1|TRBD2
TGTGCCAGCAGCACCCCGGGACTAGCCTATGAGCAGTTCTTC
CASSTPGLAYEQFF
>TRBV11-2|14|-|TRBJ2-3|-
TGTGCCAGCAGCGGACAGTATAGCACAGATACGCAGTATTTT
CASSGQYSTDTQYF
>TRBV5-8|15|-|TRBJ2-7|TRBD2
TGTGCCAGCAGCTTGCTAGCGGGACCGCTCTACGAGCAGTACTTC
CASSLLAGPLYEQYF
>TRBV14|15|-|TRBJ2-1|-
TGTGCCAGCAGCCAAAGGCAGGGTGGGCTTTGGGAGCAGTTCTTC
CASSQRQGGLWEQFF
>TRBV14|15|-|TRBJ2-7|-
TGTGCCAGCAGCCCGCAGGGTTGGGGCTCCTACGAGCAGTACTTC
CASSPQGWGSYEQYF
>TRBV28|14|-|TRBJ1-1|-
TGTGCCAGCAGCAATGCCCCAGGAGGGACTGAAGCTTTCTTT
CASSNAPGGTEAFF
>TRBV18|22|-|TRBJ2-1|TRBD2
TGTGCCAGCTCCCGCGCAAAATCCAGGGTGGAGGGGCGGGAGGTGTTTTACAATGAGCAGTTCTTC
CASSRAKSRVEGREVFYNEQFF
>TRBV4-1|18|-|TRBJ2-4|TRBD2
TGCGCCAGCAGCCAAGGGCGAGCGGGGGGACTAGCCAAAAACATTCAGTACTTC
CASSQGRAGGLAKNIQYF
>TRBV7-8|13|-|TRBJ1-1|-
TGTGCCAGCAGCTTAGGTCAGCTTACTGAAGCTTTCTTT
CASSLGQLTEAFF
>TRBV7-3|16|-|TRBJ2-3|-
TGTGCCAGCAGCCAACAACGGGGGGCGGGAAGAGATACGCAGTATTTT
CASSQQRGAGRDTQYF
>TRBV7-8|14|-|TRBJ2-5|-
TGTGCCAGCAGCCCTCGACCAGCTGAGGAGACCCAGTACTTC
CASSPRPAEETQYF
>TRBV9|15|many|TRBJ2-3|-
TGTGCCAGCAGCCAAGGGGGGGGGCAGGCAGATACGCAGTATTTT
CASSQGGGQADTQYF
>TRBV4-3|15|-|TRBJ2-7|TRBD2
TGCGCCAGCAGCTACCATAGCGGGAGCGGTTACGAGCAGTACTTC
CASSYHSGSGYEQYF
>TRBV7-6|15|-|TRBJ2-7|TRBD1
TGTGCCAGCAGCCAACCGGGACAGGGGTCCCACGAGCAGTACTTC
CASSQPGQGSHEQYF
>TRBV30|13|-|TRBJ1-2|-
TGTGCCTGGAGAGGGGGTCTCGGATATGGCTACACCTTC
CAWRGGLGYGYTF
>TRBV5-1|18|-|TRBJ2-2|TRBD2
TGCGCCAGCAGGCCCCCGGGACTAGCGGGGACGAACACCGGGGAGCTGTTTTTT
CASRPPGLAGTNTGELFF
>TRBV5-1|16|-|TRBJ2-3|-
TGCGCCAGCAGCCCCGACCGGACAGAGGGGATACGAGGGCAGTATTTT
CASSPDRTEGIRGQYF
>TRBV9|13|-|TRBJ2-7|-
TGTGCCAGCAGCGTTGAGGGGTTCAACGAGCAGTACTTC
CASSVEGFNEQYF
>TRBV7-9|13|-|TRBJ2-1|-
TGTGCCAGCAGCTTGCTAGTAGTCAATGAGCAGTTCTTC
CASSLLVVNEQFF
>TRBV4-2|19|-|TRBJ1-5|-
TGTGCCAGCAGCCAAGATCACGGGCTTGGGGATTTAAGCAATCAGCCCCAGCATTTT
CASSQDHGLGDLSNQPQHF
>TRBV5-1|14|-|TRBJ1-2|-
TGCGCCAGCGCGCCCGTGTCGGATAACTATGGCTACACCTTC
CASAPVSDNYGYTF
>TRBV7-9|13|-|TRBJ1-1|-
TGTGCCAGCAGCTACGATTTGAACACTGAAGCTTTCTTT
CASSYDLNTEAFF
>TRBV19|14|-|TRBJ2-7|-
TGTGCCAGTAATTCGCGAGACAGGAGCTACGAGCAGTACTTC
CASNSRDRSYEQYF
>TRBV5-4|14|-|TRBJ2-7|-
TGTGCCAGCAGCTTTGATATGGGGGACTACGAGCAGTACTTC
CASSFDMGDYEQYF
>TRBV5-1|14|-|TRBJ2-7|TRBD1
TGCGCCAGCAGCTTGGGGACAGGGACCGCCGAGCAGTACTTC
CASSLGTGTAEQYF
>TRBV27|14|-|TRBJ2-3|-
TGTGCCAGCACACGTGGGGGCTACACAGATACGCAGTATTTT
CASTRGGYTDTQYF
>TRBV5-4|15|-|TRBJ2-3|TRBD2
TGTGCCAGCAGCCGTAGCGGGAGCTCTGGAGATACGCAGTATTTT
CASSRSGSSGDTQYF
>TRBV6-1|13|few|TRBJ2-7|-
TGTGCCAGCAGTGACCTAGGATCCTACGAGCAGTACTTC
CASSDLGSYEQYF
>TRBV11-1|16|-|TRBJ1-2|-
TGTGCCAGCAGCTTAGACGTTCCCGGGACGAACTATGGCTACACCTTC
CASSLDVPGTNYGYTF
>TRBV4-2|14|-|TRBJ2-7|-
TGTGCCAGCAGCCCTCGACAGGACTCCTACGAGCAGTACTTC
CASSPRQDSYEQYF
>TRBV4-1|13|-|TRBJ2-7|-
TGCGCCAGCAGCCAAGACGAGGCCTACGAGCAGTACTTC
CASSQDEAYEQYF
>TRBV28|16|-|TRBJ2-2|-
TGTGCCAGCAGTTTCAACAGGTTTTTGGGGACCGGGGAGCTGTTTTTT
CASSFNRFLGTGELFF
>TRBV7-2|12|-|TRBJ2-3|-
TGTGCCAGCAGCCCGGGCACAGATACGCAGTATTTT
CASSPGTDTQYF
>TRBV7-3|14|-|TRBJ1-1|TRBD1
TGTGCCAGCAGCTTATTGGCAGGGGGCACTGAAGCTTTCTTT
CASSLLAGGTEAFF
>TRBV13|14|once|TRBJ2-7|TRBD1
TGTGCCAGCAGCTTCCGGGACAGGGTCTACGAGCAGTACTTC
CASSFRDRVYEQYF
>TRBV7-9|14|once|TRBJ2-7|-
TGTGCCAGCAGCTTTGTGGGGACTGCCTACGAGCAGTACTTC
CASSFVGTAYEQYF
>TRBV9|12|-|TRBJ1-2|TRBD1
TGTGCCAGCAGCTCTACAGGGGTTGGCTACACCTTC
CASSSTGVGYTF
>TRBV28|16|-|TRBJ2-7|TRBD1
TGTGCCAGCAGCATCACCAGACAGGGTAACTCCTACGAGCAGTACTTC
CASSITRQGNSYEQYF
>TRBV30|11|once|TRBJ1-1|-
TGTGCCTGGAGTAAGGGGTCTGCAGCTTTCTTT
CAWSKGSAAFF
>TRBV6-5|16|-|TRBJ2-1|TRBD2
TGTGCCAGCAGTTTACGGACCGGGACTACTTTTAATGAGCAGTTCTTC
CASSLRTGTTFNEQFF
>TRBV2|14|-|TRBJ1-2|-
TGTGCCAGCAGACAAATTGGGGTCGACTATGGCTACACCTTC
CASRQIGVDYGYTF